Below, 9 T cell receptor beta chains from the same sample are listed, as sequenced in a study of blood T cell repertoires in COVID-19. The assay was immunoSEQ multiplex PCR, and TCRdb's table has in-frame clones only and misses some. Of 190,000 or so clones in the sample, about 83% were seen once. The source material was peripheral blood. These receptor sequences come from a woman aged 18-29 years who had recovered from COVID-19.

The genes are TRBV6-5 and TRBJ2-7; 8 bases are a match to TRBD2. The CDR3 is 15 amino acids. V shed 6 bases and J 2 bases; nucleotides not matched to a gene: 9. CDR1 and CDR2 from the germline V gene are MNHEY and SVGAGI. CDR3 DNA sequence: TGTGCCAGCAGAGCCGGGACTAGTGTGACCTACGAGCAGTACGTC. Its translation: CASRAGTSVTYEQYV.

The rearrangement uses TRBV7-9 and TRBJ2-7; 7 nucleotides match TRBD2. The CDR3 contains 15 residues. Germline CDR1 and CDR2: SEHNR and FQNEAQ (reference sequence). Germline trimming cut 5 bases from V and 1 base from J; bases unmatched to any gene: 8. The CDR3 coding sequence is TGTGCCAGCAGCCCCCGGGACTACCGATCCTACGAGCAGTACTTC. It translates to CASSPRDYRSYEQYF.

The rearrangement links TRBV11-1 to TRBJ1-1, with TRBD1 identical over 9 bases. CDR1 SGHAT and CDR2 FQDESV come from the germline V gene (reference sequence). The CDR3 has 15 residues. J was trimmed by 4 bases and V by 5 bases; bases with no gene match: 8. CDR3 DNA: TGTGCCAGCAGCCCGGACAGGGGAACGGTCACTGAAGCTTTCTTT. Translated, it gives CASSPDRGTVTEAFF.

The gene calls are TRBV7-6 and TRBJ2-2, with D unclear. The length of the CDR3 is 12 residues. Trimming cost V 5 bases and J 5 bases, with 6 bases left between them. CDR1 and CDR2 from the germline V gene are SGHVS and FNYEAQ. The CDR3 region is CASSGLTGELFF. CDR3 nucleotides: TGTGCCAGCAGCGGGCTAACCGGGGAGCTGTTTTTT.

CDR3 sequence reads: CASSPRTGGYGYTF. CDR3 nucleotide sequence: TGTGCCAGTAGTCCGAGGACAGGGGGCTATGGCTACACCTTC. The V gene is TRBV19, the J gene TRBJ1-2; 10 positions match TRBD1. The germline gives CDR1 LNHDA, CDR2 SQIVND (reference sequence). The CDR3 is 14 residues long. V was clipped by 5 bases and J by 4 bases; unmatched bases: 4. Combining the CDR3 with reference TRBV19 and TRBJ1-2 gives the whole variable domain DGGITQSPKYLFRKEGQNVTLSCEQNLNHDAMYWYRQDPGQGLRLIYYSQIVNDFQKGDIAEGYSVSREKKESFPLTVTSAQKNPTAFYLCASSPRTGGYGYTFGSGTRLTVV.

This chain uses TRBV2 with TRBJ2-2, with 7 bases lining up with TRBD2. With V trimmed by 7 bases and J by 3 bases, 8 bases remained unmatched. The CDR3 spans 15 residues. Germline CDR1 reads SNHLY; CDR2 reads FYNNEI. The CDR3 DNA reads TGTGCCAGCACCGACGAGACTAGCCACACCGGGGAGCTGTTTTTT. Its protein product is CASTDETSHTGELFF.

The gene calls are TRBV9 and TRBJ2-3, with D tentatively TRBD1 (6 bases). V lost 1 base and J lost 0, with 9 bases in between. In germline, CDR1 is SGDLS, CDR2 YYNGEE. The CDR3 runs to 15 residues. In DNA form, the CDR3 reads TGTGCCAGCAGCGTACTACAGGGCAGCACAGATACGCAGTATTTT. The encoded protein is CASSVLQGSTDTQYF.

This chain joins TRBV18 and TRBJ1-1; D may be TRBD1 (5 bases). V was trimmed by 4 bases and J by 6 bases, leaving 18 bases between them. There are 15 residues in the CDR3. Per the germline V gene, CDR1 is KGHSH and CDR2 is LQKENI. CDR3 amino acids: CASSLLITGRSEAFF. For the CDR3, the DNA is TGTGCCAGCTCACTTCTAATTACAGGTCGTTCTGAAGCTTTCTTT.

The genes are TRBV7-2 and TRBJ1-2; the D gene is possibly TRBD1 (6 bases). CDR3 size: 15 residues. Germline V gives CDR1 SGHTA, CDR2 FQGNSA. V was cut by 2 bases and J by 6 bases, with 16 bases left in between. CDR3 region: CASSLTSRDNDGYTF. In nucleotides, the CDR3 is TGTGCCAGCAGCTTAACGTCCCGGGACAATGATGGCTACACCTTC. The full variable domain, its missing parts supplied by reference TRBV7-2 and TRBJ1-2, is GAGVSQSPSNKVTEKGKDVELRCDPISGHTALYWYRQSLGQGLEFLIYFQGNSAPDKSGLPSDRFSAERTGGSVSTLTIQRTQQEDSAVYLCASSLTSRDNDGYTFGSGTRLTVV.